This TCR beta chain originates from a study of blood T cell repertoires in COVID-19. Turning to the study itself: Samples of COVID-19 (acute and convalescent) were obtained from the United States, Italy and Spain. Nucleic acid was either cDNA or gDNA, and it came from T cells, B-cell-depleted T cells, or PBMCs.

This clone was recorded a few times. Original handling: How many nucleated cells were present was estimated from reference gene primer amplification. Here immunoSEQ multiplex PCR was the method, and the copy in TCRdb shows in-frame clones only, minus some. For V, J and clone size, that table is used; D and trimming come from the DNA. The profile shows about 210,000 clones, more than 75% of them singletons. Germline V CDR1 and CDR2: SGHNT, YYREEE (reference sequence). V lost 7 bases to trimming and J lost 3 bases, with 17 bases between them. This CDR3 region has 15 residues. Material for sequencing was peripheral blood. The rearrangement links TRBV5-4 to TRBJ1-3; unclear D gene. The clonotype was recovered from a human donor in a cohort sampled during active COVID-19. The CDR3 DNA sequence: TGTGCCAGCCGCCTAATGGGAGGGAATGGAAACACCATATATTTT. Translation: CASRLMGGNGNTIYF.